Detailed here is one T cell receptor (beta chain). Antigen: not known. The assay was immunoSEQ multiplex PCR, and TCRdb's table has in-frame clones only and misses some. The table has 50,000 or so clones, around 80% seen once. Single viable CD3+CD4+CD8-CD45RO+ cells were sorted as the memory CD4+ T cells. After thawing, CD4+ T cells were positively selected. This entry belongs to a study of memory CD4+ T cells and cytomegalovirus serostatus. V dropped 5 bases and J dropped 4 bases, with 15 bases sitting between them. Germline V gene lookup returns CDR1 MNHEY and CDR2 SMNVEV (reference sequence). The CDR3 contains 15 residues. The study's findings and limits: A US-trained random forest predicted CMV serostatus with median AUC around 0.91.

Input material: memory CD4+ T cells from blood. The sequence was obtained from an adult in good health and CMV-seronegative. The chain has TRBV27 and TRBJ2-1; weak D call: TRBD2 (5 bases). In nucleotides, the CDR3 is TGTGCCAGCAGTAACGTCGGCGGGCCTTACAATGAGCAGTTCTTC. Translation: CASSNVGGPYNEQFF.